This is a list of T cell receptor beta chains from one sample in a study of T cell repertoires in cytomegalovirus infection. Their recognized antigens are unknown. Each CDR3 protein gets one entry after TCRdb re-called the reads with MiXCR. The sample includes about 52,000 distinct CDR3 sequences, 15% to 20% of them seen just once. The sequencing here drew on CD8+ T cells from cultured PBMCs, taken from culture after CMV antigen stimulation. These receptors all come from a human donor in good health (CMV status not recorded). Some clones in this sample may be carry-over from other donors' samples. Each CDR3 is given with its conserved first and last residue. The D gene is left open where the match is weak. Clone size is stated in some rows and not others, as once, few, many or a class when expanded.

V	size	D	J	DNA	CDR3
TRBV12-3/TRBV12-4	few	TRBD1	TRBJ2-2	TGTGCCAGCAGTTTAAGGCAGGGGGCTTTAGGGGAGCTGTTTTTT	CASSLRQGALGELFF
TRBV19	-	-	TRBJ1-1	TGTGCCAGTATTCTTCCCTCTGGCGGAGCTTTCTTT	CASILPSGGAFF
TRBV12-3/TRBV12-4	once	-	TRBJ2-3	TGTGCCAGCAGTTGGGGTAGGAATTGGGATACGCAGTATTTT	CASSWGRNWDTQYF
TRBV19	-	TRBD1	TRBJ1-1	TGTGCCATACTGAGGACAGGGGCCAACACTGAAGCTTTCTTT	CAILRTGANTEAFF
TRBV6-1	few	-	TRBJ1-5	TGTGCCAGCAGTGAAGCAAGACATAGCAATCAGCCCCAGCATTTT	CASSEARHSNQPQHF
TRBV7-8	few	-	TRBJ2-6	TGTGCCAGCAGCGGACAGAGCTCTGGGGCCAACGTCCTGACTTTC	CASSGQSSGANVLTF
TRBV13	few	TRBD1	TRBJ1-2	TGTGCCAGCAGCTTAGGCCCGGGACAGGTTGATAACTATGGCTACACCTTC	CASSLGPGQVDNYGYTF
TRBV7-9	few	-	TRBJ1-3	TGTGCCAGCACCGGCCTTGTGGGAAACACCATATATTTT	CASTGLVGNTIYF
TRBV28	-	-	TRBJ1-6	TGTGCCAGCAGTTACGGCGGGAATTCACCCCTCCACTTT	CASSYGGNSPLHF
TRBV7-8	many	TRBD1	TRBJ2-1	TGTGCCAGCAGCCCTCGGACAGGGCTAAACAATGAGCAGTTCTTC	CASSPRTGLNNEQFF
TRBV12-3/TRBV12-4	-	-	TRBJ1-1	TGTGCCAGCAGTTTGTCCAGGGTGAACACTGAAGCTTTCTTT	CASSLSRVNTEAFF
TRBV6-5	-	TRBD1	TRBJ2-6	TGTGCCAGCAGTTCGGGACAGGGTCGCTCTGGGGCCAACGTCCTGACTTTC	CASSSGQGRSGANVLTF
TRBV6-2/TRBV6-3	-	-	TRBJ1-1	TGTGCCAGCAGTCCCCTCAGGGGTTACACTGAAGCTTTCTTT	CASSPLRGYTEAFF
TRBV11-3	few	-	TRBJ2-2	TGTGCCAGCAGCTTAGATCTGACAGGCGAAGGCACCGGGGAGCTGTTTTTT	CASSLDLTGEGTGELFF
TRBV4-1	few	-	TRBJ1-1	TGCGCCAGCAGCCAAGTCCTGAATGTAGGCCCGGACACTGAAGCTTTCTTT	CASSQVLNVGPDTEAFF
TRBV11-2	-	-	TRBJ2-4	TGTGCCAGCACCCCTTCCGGGACCTCCAAAAACATTCAGTACTTC	CASTPSGTSKNIQYF
TRBV12-3/TRBV12-4	few	TRBD1	TRBJ2-2	TGTGCCAGCAGCACGACAGGGTTTAGCGGGGAGCTGTTTTTT	CASSTTGFSGELFF
TRBV4-2	few	TRBD1	TRBJ2-6	TGTGCCAGCAGCCTAACGGACAGGGGGTTGATGCCTGGGGCCAACGTCCTGACTTTC	CASSLTDRGLMPGANVLTF
TRBV7-6	few	-	TRBJ2-2	TGTGCTAGCAGCTTAGGGAATCGGGCCGGGGAGCTGTTTTTT	CASSLGNRAGELFF
TRBV7-9	-	-	TRBJ2-6	TGTGCCAGCAGCTTACCCATGGCTGGGGCCAACGTCCTGACTTTC	CASSLPMAGANVLTF
TRBV7-9	-	TRBD2	TRBJ2-1	TGTGCCAGCAGCCCCTGGACTAGCCTCGTTGAGCAGTTCTTC	CASSPWTSLVEQFF
TRBV11-1	-	TRBD2	TRBJ2-7	TGTGCCAGCACGGCGGGGGTCACCTACGAGCAGTACTTC	CASTAGVTYEQYF
TRBV7-6	-	-	TRBJ1-2	TGTGCCAGCAGCTTTATACCTGAATGGGGCTACACCTTC	CASSFIPEWGYTF
TRBV11-2	few	TRBD2	TRBJ2-7	TGTGCCAGCAGCGCCCCTTCTAGCGGGGGGGCCGGGTACGAGCAGTACTTC	CASSAPSSGGAGYEQYF
TRBV27	few	-	TRBJ1-5	TGTGCCAGCAGTTGGGGGGTAAATCAGCCCCAGCATTTT	CASSWGVNQPQHF
TRBV6-2/TRBV6-3	few	TRBD2	TRBJ2-7	TGTGCCAGCAGCTCTAGCGGGGGTAGTTACGAGCAGTACTTC	CASSSSGGSYEQYF
TRBV7-2	few	-	TRBJ1-2	TGTGCCAGCAGCTTAAAAAGATCTGAATTTAACTATGGCTACACCTTC	CASSLKRSEFNYGYTF
TRBV7-6	few	-	TRBJ1-2	TGTGCCAGCAGCTTTAAATTAGGTGGGGGGCTCAATGGCTACACCTTC	CASSFKLGGGLNGYTF
TRBV29-1	-	TRBD1	TRBJ2-7	TGCAGCGTATCTACCGGGACAGCCTACGAGCAGTACTTC	CSVSTGTAYEQYF
TRBV12-3/TRBV12-4	once	TRBD1	TRBJ1-5	TGTGCCAGCAGTGCCGGGACAGGGAATAGCAATCAGCCCCAGCATTTT	CASSAGTGNSNQPQHF
TRBV7-9	-	-	TRBJ1-4	TGTGCCAGCAGCCCATACTTCGGGGCAACTAATGAAAAACTGTTTTTT	CASSPYFGATNEKLFF
TRBV7-8	few	-	TRBJ1-2	TGTGCCAGCAGCCCACCGACAGGATTGGGATTAGGTGGCTACACCTTC	CASSPPTGLGLGGYTF
TRBV2	-	-	TRBJ2-7	TGTGCCAGCAGTGTAGCTCCCTACGAGCAGTACTTC	CASSVAPYEQYF
TRBV5-6	-	-	TRBJ2-1	TGTGCCAGCAGCTTGGAGGTAAGCTCCTACAATGAGCAGTTCTTC	CASSLEVSSYNEQFF
TRBV7-2	-	TRBD1	TRBJ2-7	TGTGCCAGCAGCTTTTTAGGGACAGGGGCTGACGAGCAGTACTTC	CASSFLGTGADEQYF
TRBV4-1	-	TRBD1	TRBJ2-7	TGCGCCAGCAGCCAAGGTCCGACCGGGACAGGGGCATCCTACGAGCAGTACTTC	CASSQGPTGTGASYEQYF
TRBV7-8	many	TRBD2	TRBJ2-3	TGTGCCAGCAGCTTAGATGAGCGGGGGAACACAGATACGCAGTATTTT	CASSLDERGNTDTQYF
TRBV7-3	-	-	TRBJ2-1	TGTGCCAGCAGCCATCGACAGGGGAGGGATGAGCAGTTCTTC	CASSHRQGRDEQFF
TRBV20-1	-	-	TRBJ1-2	TGCAGTGCTAGAGATTGGCAGGCCGACTATGGCTACACCTTC	CSARDWQADYGYTF
TRBV6-4	-	-	TRBJ1-2	TGTGCCAGCAGTGGCCAGGCGTGGATGGATGGCTACACCTTC	CASSGQAWMDGYTF
TRBV4-3	-	-	TRBJ1-2	TGCGCCAGCAGCCAAGATAGTAGGGGGGCGGATGGCTACACCTTC	CASSQDSRGADGYTF
TRBV30	few	TRBD1	TRBJ1-6	TGTGCCTGGAGATTCCGGACAGGAGGGACAGATTCACCCCTCCACTTT	CAWRFRTGGTDSPLHF
TRBV7-9	-	-	TRBJ2-6	TGTGCCAGCAGCCCCATAGGGGACCCTCTACACTCTGGGGCCAACGTCCTGACTTTC	CASSPIGDPLHSGANVLTF
TRBV27	few	-	TRBJ1-6	TGTGCCAGCAGTCCCCCTCCGGGCAATTCACCCCTCCACTTT	CASSPPPGNSPLHF
TRBV4-1	-	TRBD1	TRBJ1-3	TGCGCCAGCAGCCAACAACAGGGGTGGCAAGGAAACACCATATATTTT	CASSQQQGWQGNTIYF
TRBV5-1	-	TRBD1	TRBJ2-1	TGCGCCAGCAGCGAGCGCCGGGACAGGGTTAATGAGCAGTTCTTC	CASSERRDRVNEQFF
TRBV27	few	TRBD1	TRBJ1-1	TGTGCCAGCAGTTTAAGAGGGGGCGCATCGGGGAACACTGAAGCTTTCTTT	CASSLRGGASGNTEAFF
TRBV9	few	TRBD1	TRBJ2-7	TGTGCCAGCAGCGGACGGGACAGCTCCTACGAGCAGTACTTC	CASSGRDSSYEQYF